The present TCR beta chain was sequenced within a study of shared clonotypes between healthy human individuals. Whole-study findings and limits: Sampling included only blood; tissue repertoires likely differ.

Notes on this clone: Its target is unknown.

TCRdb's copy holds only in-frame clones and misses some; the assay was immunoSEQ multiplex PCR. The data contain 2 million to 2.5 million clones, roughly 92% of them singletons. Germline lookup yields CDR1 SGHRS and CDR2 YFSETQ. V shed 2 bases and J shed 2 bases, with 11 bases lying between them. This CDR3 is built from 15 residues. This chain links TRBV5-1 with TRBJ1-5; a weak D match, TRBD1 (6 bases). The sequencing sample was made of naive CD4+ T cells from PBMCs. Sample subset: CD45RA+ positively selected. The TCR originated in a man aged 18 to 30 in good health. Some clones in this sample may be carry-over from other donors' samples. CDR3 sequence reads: CASSFDGGGNQPQHF. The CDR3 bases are TGCGCCAGCAGCTTCGACGGGGGCGGCAATCAGCCCCAGCATTTT.